This T cell receptor (beta chain) was recovered during a study of vaccination and CD4 T cells after COVID-19. Overall study context: The post-COVID sampling time was a median 101 days after diagnosis, ranging from 35 to 161.

Treatment given: approximately nine-day PBMC culture with coronavirus spike peptide pools or control peptides (ViraFEST assay). The collection of CD4+ T cells from the unexposed donor took place before the COVID-19 pandemic (2011-2018). CD4+ T cells from unexposed donors were probed, cells permitting, with SARS-CoV-2 S/N and four cold-coronavirus spikes. Study observations and caveats: The study found that a median 86.3% of reactive clones in convalescent patients appeared only post-vaccination.

Between the trimmed V and J ends, which lost 4 bases and 3 bases, there was a span of 10 bases. This CDR3 region has 14 residues. The germline CDR1 and CDR2 sequences are SGHTA and FQGNSA. A few counts support this clonotype. The antigen is unknown. Sequencing of cultured CD4+ T cell DNA used the Oncomine TCR Beta short-read assay. Via MiXCR, TCRdb re-called the PCR reads, giving one row per CDR3 protein. The table lists some 7,000 distinct CDR3 sequences, 35% to 45% of them singletons, with about a sixth in the top ten. The rearrangement joins TRBV7-2 to TRBJ1-5, with D perhaps TRBD1 (6 bases). The origin of this receptor is a human donor in good health. Input material: CD4+ T cells from blood, cultured in vitro. The CDR3 DNA reads as TGTGCCAGCAGCTACAGGGACCCCAATCAGCCCCAGCATTTT. Its protein product is CASSYRDPNQPQHF.